This record covers a single TCR beta chain. The antigen is not known. The data stem from a study of shared clonotypes between healthy human individuals. As for the study in general: A donor's plate count was three for CD4 naive and three for CD4 memory; CD8 naive had two and CD8 memory one.

Study-wide points: A reduction in generation probabilities was seen for non-shared clonotypes relative to those shared by all four donors. A handful of donors held 4.5% to 5% of naive CD4 clonotypes in common.

The run depth of the assay was deep. Here immunoSEQ multiplex PCR was the method, and the copy in TCRdb shows in-frame clones only, minus some. The data contain roughly 1,100,000 clones, 65% to 80% of them singletons. The sample taken for sequencing was memory CD4+ T cells sorted from blood. Sample subset: CD45RA-negative fraction. This TCR came from a man aged 18 to 35 in good health.

Here the CDR3 DNA reads TGTGCCAGCAGCTTCGAGCGAGAAAGCACAGATACGCAGTATTTT. Residues: CASSFERESTDTQYF. The chain carries TRBV5-6 and TRBJ2-3; no clear D gene. Germline assignment: CDR1 SGHDT and CDR2 YYEEEE. The CDR3 is made up of 15 amino acids. V was clipped by 2 bases and J by 0 bases, with 10 bases between them.